Following are 11 T cell receptor beta chains from one sample sequenced in a study of blood T cell repertoires in COVID-19. Generated by immunoSEQ multiplex PCR, the TCRdb table keeps only in-frame clones and is missing some. The table includes roughly 100,000 clones, 79% detected once. Sequenced input: peripheral blood. These receptors originate from a woman at least 80 years old with active or convalescent COVID-19.

This chain connects TRBV28 to TRBJ1-1; weak D call: TRBD1 (5 bases). The germline V gene has CDR1 MDHEN and CDR2 SYDVKM. The CDR3 totals 12 residues. Trimming pared 7 bases from V and 4 bases from J, leaving 10 bases between. CDR3 in amino acids: CASKSGRTEAFF. The CDR3 coding sequence is TGTGCCAGCAAATCAGGGCGCACTGAAGCTTTCTTT.

This sequence joins TRBV7-6 and TRBJ1-2; D uncertain. Germline values: CDR1 SGHVS, CDR2 FNYEAQ. The CDR3 consists of 13 residues. V gave up 4 bases and J gave up 4 bases, with 10 bases separating them. CDR3 sequence (DNA): TGTGCCAGCAGCTCCGGACTGAGCTATGGCTACACCTTC. Its protein product is CASSSGLSYGYTF.

This clone turned up a few times. The chain couples TRBV7-3 to TRBJ2-1; 7 bases are shared with TRBD2. Germline V gene data show CDR1 as SGHTA and CDR2 as FQGTGA. The CDR3 spans 13 residues. V lost 4 bases to trimming and J lost 8 bases; unmatched junction nucleotides: 5. The CDR3 DNA follows: TGTGCCAGCAGCTCCGGGACTACATATGAGCAGTTCTTC. The encoded protein is CASSSGTTYEQFF.

V usage is TRBV7-2 and J usage is TRBJ1-2, with a possible D match to TRBD1 (5 bases). V lost 5 bases and J lost 6, with 19 bases in between. The CDR3 totals 15 residues. Germline V gives CDR1 SGHTA, CDR2 FQGNSA. Written as DNA, the CDR3 is TGTGCCAGCAGCGTAGAGCCCCAGGGTAGTAATGGCTACACCTTC. Its protein is CASSVEPQGSNGYTF.

This clone was recorded a few times. This chain uses TRBV6-5 with TRBJ2-3; D gene uncertain. Trimming stripped 5 bases from V and 3 bases from J, with 12 bases between. CDR3 length: 14 amino acids. Per the germline V gene, CDR1 is MNHEY and CDR2 is SVGAGI. Written as DNA, the CDR3 is TGTGCCAGCAGTCCAACACAGATAACAGATACGCAGTATTTT. Its protein is CASSPTQITDTQYF.

The rearrangement links TRBV6-5 to TRBJ2-1; TRBD2 matches at 11 bases. Germline CDR1 and CDR2: MNHEY and SVGAGI. Germline trimming cut 2 bases from V and 4 bases from J; bases unmatched to any gene: 1. CDR3 length: 15 residues. This CDR3 is CASSYRLAGYNEQFF. The CDR3, as DNA: TGTGCCAGCAGTTACCGACTAGCGGGATACAATGAGCAGTTCTTC.

The J gene is TRBJ1-5, the V gene TRBV27, with 8 positions matching TRBD1. The germline gives CDR1 MNHEY, CDR2 SMNVEV (reference sequence). The CDR3 totals 16 residues. Losses at the gene ends were 6 bases for V and 7 bases for J; bases not matched to a gene: 14. The CDR3 DNA follows: TGTGCCAGCAGCGACGGGACAGGTCAAAGAGGGCAGCCCCAGCATTTT. This translates into CASSDGTGQRGQPQHF.

V gene TRBV19 combines with J gene TRBJ2-7, with D uncertain. V was cut by 3 bases and J by 2 bases, with 17 bases left in between. The CDR3 runs 16 residues. Germline V gene lookup returns CDR1 LNHDA and CDR2 SQIVND (reference sequence). Here the CDR3 reads CASSMSAQVPAYEQYF. The CDR3 nucleotides are TGTGCCAGTAGTATGAGTGCGCAGGTTCCCGCCTACGAGCAGTACTTC.

The V call is TRBV5-4, the J call TRBJ2-4; TRBD2 matches 8 bases. Germline CDR1 reads SGHNT; CDR2 reads YYREEE (reference sequence). The length of the CDR3 is 16 residues. V dropped 3 bases and J dropped 0; count of bases not matched to a gene: 5. The CDR3 DNA follows: TGTGCCAGCAGCTCAGCCCGGGAGGGAGCCAAAAACATTCAGTACTTC. Amino acid sequence: CASSSAREGAKNIQYF.

The V gene is TRBV4-1, the J gene TRBJ1-1; no definite D call. Germline assignment: CDR1 MGHRA and CDR2 YSYEKL. The CDR3 covers 14 residues. V was clipped by 5 bases and J by 7 bases, with 17 bases between them. The CDR3 here is CASSRAGPGVEAFF. The DNA for the CDR3 is TGCGCCAGCAGCAGGGCCGGCCCCGGGGTTGAAGCTTTCTTT.

This clone was seen only a few times. The V gene is TRBV18, the J gene TRBJ2-3; TRBD1 matches 7 bases. Germline values: CDR1 KGHSH, CDR2 LQKENI. This CDR3 contains 17 residues. Trimming took 1 base from V and 7 from J; bases not matched to a gene: 14. The CDR3 DNA is TGTGCCAGCTCACCACAGATACAGGGGAAGGCGAGAAATACGCAGTATTTT. This codes for CASSPQIQGKARNTQYF.